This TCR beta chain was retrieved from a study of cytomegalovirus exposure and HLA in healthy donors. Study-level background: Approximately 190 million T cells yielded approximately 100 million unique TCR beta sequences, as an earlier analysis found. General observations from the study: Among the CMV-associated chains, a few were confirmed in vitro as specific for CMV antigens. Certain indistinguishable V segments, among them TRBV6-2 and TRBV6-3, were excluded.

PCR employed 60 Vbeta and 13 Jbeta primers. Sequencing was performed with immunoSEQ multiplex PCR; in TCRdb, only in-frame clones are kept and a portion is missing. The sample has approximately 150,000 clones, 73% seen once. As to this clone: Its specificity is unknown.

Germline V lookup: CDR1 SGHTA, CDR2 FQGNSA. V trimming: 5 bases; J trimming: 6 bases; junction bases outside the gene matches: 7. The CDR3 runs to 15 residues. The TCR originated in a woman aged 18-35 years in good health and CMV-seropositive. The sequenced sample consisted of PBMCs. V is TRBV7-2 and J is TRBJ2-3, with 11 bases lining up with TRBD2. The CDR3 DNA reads TGTGCCAGCAGCGGTAGCGGGGGGGCCGGGGATACGCAGTATTTT. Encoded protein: CASSGSGGAGDTQYF.